Listed here is a single TCR beta chain. This record belongs to a study of blood T cells in healthy people across ages. The CDR3 consists of 15 residues. Germline V gives CDR1 SQVTM, CDR2 ANQGSEA. Alongside a J-beta primer mix, a sample-barcoded 5' primer served in a second PCR lasting 7 to 11 cycles. TCRdb re-derived calls from the 5' RACE reads in MiXCR, one entry per CDR3 protein. The sample contains around 780,000 distinct CDR3 sequences, around a quarter of which appear only once. The sample was also reused in another study, on T cells of mothers and their children.

The material sequenced was blood. This receptor was taken from a boy aged 5 to 17 in good health. V and J are TRBV29-1 and TRBJ2-5; 8 bases fit TRBD1. The DNA matches TRBJ2-7 better at its end, which makes the J call doubtful. CDR3 sequence reads: CSVEVGQGGRYEQYF. In DNA form, the CDR3 reads TGCAGCGTTGAAGTCGGACAGGGAGGACGGTACGAGCAGTACTTC.